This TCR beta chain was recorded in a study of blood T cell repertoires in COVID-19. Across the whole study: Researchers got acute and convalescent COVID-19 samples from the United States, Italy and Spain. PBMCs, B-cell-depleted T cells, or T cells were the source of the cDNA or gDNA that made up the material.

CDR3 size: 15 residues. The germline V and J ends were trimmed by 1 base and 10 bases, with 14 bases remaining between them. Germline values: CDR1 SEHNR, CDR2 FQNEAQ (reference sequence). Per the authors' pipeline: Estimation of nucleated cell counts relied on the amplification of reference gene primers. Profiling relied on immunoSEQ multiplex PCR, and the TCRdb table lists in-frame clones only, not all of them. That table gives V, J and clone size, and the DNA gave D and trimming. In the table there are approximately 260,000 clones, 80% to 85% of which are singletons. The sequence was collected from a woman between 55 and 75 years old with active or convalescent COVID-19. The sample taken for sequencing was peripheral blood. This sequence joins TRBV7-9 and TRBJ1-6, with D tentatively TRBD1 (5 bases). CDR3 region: CASSLEAQAGSPLHF. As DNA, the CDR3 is TGTGCCAGCAGCTTAGAGGCCCAGGCAGGGTCACCCCTCCACTTT.